This TCR beta chain appears in the sequencing data of a study of cytomegalovirus exposure and HLA in healthy donors. Notes on the study in general: Later analysis revealed greater clonal expansion in HLA-associated TCR beta chains than in equally common others. In a later analysis, 16,951 TCR beta sequences were associated with HLA alleles at 0.05 false discovery rate. TRBV6-2, TRBV6-3 and other indistinguishable V segments were excluded.

CDR3 size: 16 residues. Germline V gene lookup returns CDR1 MGHRA and CDR2 YSYEKL. Trimming took off 3 bases at V and 3 bases at J, with 14 bases between the two ends. With 60 Vbeta and 13 Jbeta primers, the PCR was carried out. Original processing notes: Approximately 10 million shared chains were among approximately 80 million unique TCR beta chains counted in a later analysis. This table comes from immunoSEQ multiplex PCR, and its TCRdb copy is limited to in-frame clones, with some not included. For V, J and clone size, that table is used; D and trimming come from the DNA. Of approximately 120,000 clones in the sample, about 10% were seen once. A word on this clone: The antigen remains undetermined.

Sample: PBMCs. The receptor was isolated from a woman aged 18-29 years in good health and CMV-seropositive. This sequence joins TRBV4-1 and TRBJ1-4; D remains unclear. The CDR3 is CASSHSDQPSNEKLFF. CDR3 nucleotide sequence: TGCGCCAGCAGCCACAGCGACCAGCCTTCTAATGAAAAACTGTTTTTT.